This note documents a single T cell receptor (beta chain) sequence. The antigen is not known. Assay: immunoSEQ multiplex PCR; the TCRdb copy retains only in-frame clones and omits some. The top ten hold almost 4.5% of the sample, which has tens of thousands of clones, roughly 80% seen once. This sample was included in a study of PD-L1 blockade in urothelial cancer. Across the study: At 3 weeks (second dose) and 6 weeks after starting treatment, blood was analyzed. Study-wide findings and caveats: For durable-benefit patients, tumor-associated blood clones expanded more at 3 weeks.

The source was PBMCs, collected around atezolizumab (anti-PD-L1) treatment. This clonotype was sampled from a man aged 65-85 years with urothelial cancer.

The CDR3 protein is CAISAGRGNYGYTF. Written as DNA, the CDR3 is TGTGCCATCAGTGCAGGCAGGGGAAACTATGGCTACACCTTC. This chain connects TRBV10-3 to TRBJ1-2; perhaps TRBD1 as D (6 bases). The V and J ends lost 4 bases and 2 bases respectively, with 11 bases between them. CDR1 is ENHRY and CDR2 is SYGVKD in the germline V gene. The CDR3 extends over 14 amino acids.